This is a list of T cell receptor beta chains from one sample in a study of blood T cell repertoires in COVID-19. Sequencing was performed with immunoSEQ multiplex PCR; in TCRdb, only in-frame clones are kept and a portion is missing. This sample has hundreds of thousands of clones, with approximately 89% found just once. What was sequenced was PBMCs or T cells enriched from blood (not recorded which). The receptors stem from a woman in her fifties or sixties who had been exposed to COVID-19. Each CDR3 is given without its conserved first and last residue. The order of the fields is J gene, V gene, CDR3 protein.

>TRBJ1-2|TRBV19
ASSKGTGGAYGYT
>TRBJ1-2|TRBV30
AWTPLGTGGNGYT
>TRBJ2-2|TRBV4-1
ASSQALVRQGAGTGELF
>TRBJ2-7|TRBV2
ASSERESSYEQY
>TRBJ1-4|TRBV7-2
ASSLGGAGRHEKLF
>TRBJ1-1|TRBV7-2
ASREGGGTEAF
>TRBJ2-1|TRBV7-6
ASASRDRGFNEQF
>TRBJ2-5|TRBV11-3
ASSLAAQGETQY
>TRBJ2-5|TRBV9
ASSTGDRAVETQY
>TRBJ2-2|TRBV19
ASRKQGRTGELF
>TRBJ1-2|TRBV28
ASSRTTGVGGYT
>TRBJ1-6|TRBV3-1/TRBV3-2
ASSQDRGTKSPLH
>TRBJ1-1|TRBV5-1
ASSLEGTGGRQGTEAF
>TRBJ1-2|TRBV19
ASSMTGASSGYT
>TRBJ2-3|TRBV7-2
ASSKGGRDQGDTQY
>TRBJ2-6|TRBV5-1
ASSLAVGDSGANVLT
>TRBJ1-2|TRBV7-6
ASSPLSTNYGYT
>TRBJ2-3|TRBV5-4
ASSSSGGPPIGTDTQY
>TRBJ1-4|TRBV5-1
ASSLSGTGGSNEKLF
>TRBJ1-5|TRBV19
ASSILGQGSSSNQPQH
>TRBJ1-2|TRBV7-2
ASSLTGDYGYT
>TRBJ1-2|TRBV18
ASSRQGTFNYGYT
>TRBJ2-7|TRBV25-1
ASSAIRGTYEQY
>TRBJ2-7|TRBV19
ASRTRGSSYEQY
>TRBJ1-1|TRBV7-2
ASSLAGGAGTEAF
>TRBJ2-1|TRBV27
ASSSTSGGAQVNNEQF
>TRBJ1-5|TRBV21-1
ASSKSGIYRFSNQPQH
>TRBJ1-6|TRBV28
ASSLPRTGGESSPLH
>TRBJ2-1|TRBV7-2
ASSEHTLAGGNNEQF
>TRBJ1-5|TRBV19
ASSITGGNQPQH
>TRBJ2-5|TRBV5-1
ASSSGTNQETQY
>TRBJ2-7|TRBV4-2
ASSQGTGDTYEQY
>TRBJ1-1|TRBV5-6
ASSLNPGQEGAF
>TRBJ1-5|TRBV24-1
ATSEYDRDCNQPQH
>TRBJ2-7|TRBV19
ATRTGGFEQY
>TRBJ1-2|TRBV6-5
VSGKDRPNYGYT
>TRBJ2-7|TRBV10-3
AISEPERNAYEQY
>TRBJ1-4|TRBV28
ASRGTVLYEKLF
>TRBJ1-3|TRBV5-4
ASSSSLPKSSGNTIY
>TRBJ2-7|TRBV6-6
ASSYKDRTYEQY
>TRBJ2-5|TRBV5-4
ASSYRGGETQY
>TRBJ1-2|TRBV27
ASTPNPGGGNYGYT
>TRBJ2-7|TRBV19
ASSSTYTGTYEQY
>TRBJ2-4|TRBV19
ASSILDRGAKNIQY